Listed below are T cell receptor beta chains from one sample, sequenced in a study of T cell responses to AZD1222 COVID-19 vaccine. The method was immunoSEQ multiplex PCR; TCRdb's version includes in-frame clones alone and lacks a portion of them. The sample includes roughly 190,000 clones, about nine tenths of them seen just once. This material consisted of peripheral blood, taken on day 0 of AZD1222 vaccination. The receptors were sampled from an adult in good health. The CDR3 runs from the conserved cysteine through the conserved F or W. The D gene is left open where the match is weak. Not every row has a clone size; where given, it reads once, few, many or a size class.

j_call clone_size d_call v_call cdr3_nt cdr3_aa
TRBJ1-1 NA NA TRBV20-1 TGCAGTGCTAGTTCTCGACGGGGGAACACTGAAGCTTTCTTT CSASSRRGNTEAFF
TRBJ2-1 NA NA TRBV4-3 TGCGCCAGCAGCCAAGATTCTCCCCAGTACAATGAGCAGTTCTTC CASSQDSPQYNEQFF
TRBJ1-6 once TRBD1 TRBV14 TGTGCCAGCAGCCACAGAACCGGGACAGGGAATTCACCCCTCCACTTT CASSHRTGTGNSPLHF
TRBJ2-7 once TRBD1 TRBV28 TGTGCCAGCAGTTTTCCGCTAGGGGGACAGGTGGTCGAGCAGTACTTC CASSFPLGGQVVEQYF
TRBJ2-2 NA NA TRBV14 TGTGCCAGCAGCTGGTTGTACGACACCGGGGAGCTGTTTTTT CASSWLYDTGELFF
TRBJ2-1 NA TRBD2 TRBV7-9 TGTGCCAGCAGCCATCTAGCGGGAAGGGGGGGCAATGAGCAGTTCTTC CASSHLAGRGGNEQFF
TRBJ2-3 NA NA TRBV4-2 TGTGCCAGCAGCCAAATACTGACAGATACGCAGTATTTT CASSQILTDTQYF
TRBJ1-1 NA TRBD1 TRBV6-6 TGTGCCAGCAGTTTACGGACAGGGAGGGACACTGAAGCTTTCTTT CASSLRTGRDTEAFF
TRBJ1-2 NA NA TRBV7-2 TGTGCCAGCAGCTTAGCTCCGGGGGCGGGTGGCTACACCTTC CASSLAPGAGGYTF
TRBJ2-7 NA NA TRBV6-5 TGTGCCAGCAGCCAGAACTCCTACGAGCAGTACTTC CASSQNSYEQYF
TRBJ1-6 once NA TRBV19 TGTGCCAGTAGTATAGATCTCCTCGCCTCACCCCTCCACTTT CASSIDLLASPLHF
TRBJ2-7 once TRBD2 TRBV2 TGTGCCAGCAGGGGACTAGCGGGGACCTCCTACGAGCAGTACTTC CASRGLAGTSYEQYF
TRBJ2-7 NA TRBD1 TRBV10-3 TGTGCCATCAGTGTTGACAGGGCGCAGTACTTC CAISVDRAQYF
TRBJ2-1 NA TRBD2 TRBV11-2 TGTGCCAGCAGCCCCCCGTCGGGGGGATTCTCCTACAATGAGCAGTTCTTC CASSPPSGGFSYNEQFF
TRBJ2-7 once NA TRBV15 TGTGCCACCAGCAGTCCTCCGGGCTACGAGCAGTACTTC CATSSPPGYEQYF
TRBJ2-7 NA TRBD2 TRBV7-8 TGTGCCAGCAGCTTACTGGGACAAGTTAGCGGGAGCCTCCTCTCCTACGAGCAGTACTTC CASSLLGQVSGSLLSYEQYF
TRBJ2-1 NA NA TRBV5-4 TGTGCCAGCAGCTTGGTTGGGAACAATGAGCAGTTCTTC CASSLVGNNEQFF
TRBJ1-2 once NA TRBV7-9 TGTGCCAGCAGCTTAGGTATCAGGGGTAATGATGGCTACACCTTC CASSLGIRGNDGYTF
TRBJ1-3 NA NA TRBV9 TGTGCCAGCAGCACGGACGGGGATCTCTCTGGAAACACCATATATTTT CASSTDGDLSGNTIYF
TRBJ1-1 NA NA TRBV2 TGTGCCAGCAGGGGAGATCAGTTTAACACTGAAGCTTTCTTT CASRGDQFNTEAFF
TRBJ1-6 NA TRBD1 TRBV5-1 TGCGCCAGCAGCTTGGGACAGGGGGCTTCCCTCTCACCCCTCCACTTT CASSLGQGASLSPLHF
TRBJ2-7 NA NA TRBV19 TGTGCCAGTAGTATTCAGGGCGACTACGAGCAGTACTTC CASSIQGDYEQYF
TRBJ2-1 NA TRBD1 TRBV2 TGTGCCACCGCGCCGGGACAGGGGGCGAATGAGCAGTTCTTC CATAPGQGANEQFF
TRBJ2-7 NA NA TRBV2 TGTGCCAGCAGTGTTCAAGCGGGACACTACTACGAGCAGTACTTC CASSVQAGHYYEQYF
TRBJ1-5 NA NA TRBV19 TGTGCCAGTAGTTCGGGCCTCAATCAGCCCCAGCATTTT CASSSGLNQPQHF
TRBJ2-2 NA TRBD2 TRBV4-1 TGCGCCAGCAGCCAAGGGCCACTAGCGGGGGAACAGAACACCGGGGAGCTGTTTTTT CASSQGPLAGEQNTGELFF
TRBJ1-2 NA TRBD1 TRBV28 TGTGCCAGCAGTGAAACTTACAGGGGGCCTAACTATGGCTACACCTTC CASSETYRGPNYGYTF
TRBJ2-5 NA NA TRBV28 TGTGCCAGCAGTCCGGGGGGCGCCGGGTCGCAAGAGACCCAGTACTTC CASSPGGAGSQETQYF
TRBJ2-1 NA NA TRBV6-2/TRBV6-3 TGTGCCAGCAGTTACGATGGCCAGCGGAAGGAGCAGTTCTTC CASSYDGQRKEQFF
TRBJ1-4 NA NA TRBV27 TGTGCCAGCAGTTTATCCCTCGGACAGTACCCTAATGAAAAACTGTTTTTT CASSLSLGQYPNEKLFF
TRBJ1-2 once NA TRBV4-2 TGTGCCAGCAGCCAAGATGGGGCCCGGGGTCCCTATGGCTACACCTTC CASSQDGARGPYGYTF
TRBJ1-2 NA NA TRBV12-3/TRBV12-4 TGTGCCAGCAGCAACACAGGGATTGGCTACACCTTC CASSNTGIGYTF
TRBJ2-7 once NA TRBV11-2 TGTGCCAGCAGCCCCCAGGGAGCGCGCCACTACGAGCAGTACTTC CASSPQGARHYEQYF
TRBJ1-6 NA NA TRBV5-1 TGCGCCAGCAGCGCGGAACGGGTCCGACCCCTCCACTTT CASSAERVRPLHF
TRBJ2-7 NA NA TRBV5-1 TGCGCCAGCAGCTTGGAAGGTGGCAGTTACTCCTACGAGCAGTACTTC CASSLEGGSYSYEQYF
TRBJ2-5 NA NA TRBV11-2 TGTGCCAGCAGCTTACAGGAGGCCCAAGAGACCCAGTACTTC CASSLQEAQETQYF